Following are 31 T cell receptor beta chains from one sample sequenced in a study of blood T cell repertoires in COVID-19 (dated by TCRdb to the early 2020s). The protocol used for the library was the immunoSEQ multiplex PCR assay. TCRdb took this table from immuneACCESS and kept in-frame rearrangements with V and J called. Such tables lack part of the clones; where checked against another copy, unresolved V genes explain under half of the gap, and the rest is unexplained. The sample contains more than 85,000 clones, roughly four fifths of them found a single time. The biggest ten clones account for 8% to 10% of the sample. The specimen was peripheral blood. Source of these receptors: a woman between 70 and 85 years old with acute or convalescent COVID-19.

The V call is TRBV19, the J call TRBJ2-2; a weak D match, TRBD1 (5 bases). Germline lookup yields CDR1 LNHDA and CDR2 SQIVND (reference sequence). Trimming left V 4 bases short and J 5 bases short, with 8 bases between. There are 13 residues in the CDR3. CDR3 in amino acids: CASSTGYTGELFF. The CDR3 DNA reads TGTGCCAGTAGTACAGGGTATACCGGGGAGCTGTTTTTT.

The genes are TRBV9 and TRBJ2-1, with 8 positions matching TRBD2. Looked up from germline, CDR1 is SGDLS and CDR2 is YYNGEE. The length of the CDR3 is 15 residues. V trimming: 2 bases; J trimming: 6 bases; junction bases outside the gene matches: 7. The CDR3 DNA sequence: TGTGCCAGCAGCGTTAGGACTAGCTCTGGCAATGAGCAGTTCTTC. Translating it yields CASSVRTSSGNEQFF. The whole variable domain, remainder taken from reference TRBV9 and TRBJ2-1, is DSGVTQTPKHLITATGQRVTLRCSPRSGDLSVYWYQQSLDQGLQFLIQYYNGEERAKGNILERFSAQQFPDLHSELNLSSLELGDSALYFCASSVRTSSGNEQFFGPGTRLTVL.

The chain carries TRBV5-4 and TRBJ1-1; D is undetermined. Germline CDR1 is SGHNT and CDR2 is YYREEE (reference sequence). The CDR3 loop spans 13 amino acids. V was shortened by 0 bases and J by 7 bases, with 10 bases between the two germline ends. The CDR3 loop reads CASSLVTGSEAFF. The CDR3 nucleotides read TGTGCCAGCAGCTTGGTAACGGGGAGTGAAGCTTTCTTT.

The rearrangement uses TRBV6-1 and TRBJ1-5; 7 bases fit TRBD1. Germline lookup yields CDR1 MNHNS and CDR2 SASEGT. V lost 5 bases to trimming and J lost 7 bases; unmatched junction nucleotides: 11. The length of the CDR3 is 15 residues. The CDR3 protein is CASSSAGTEVQPQHF. CDR3 in DNA: TGTGCCAGCAGTAGCGCCGGGACAGAGGTCCAGCCCCAGCATTTT.

The CDR3 sequence: CASSLTVNTEAFF. CDR3 DNA: TGTGCCAGCAGCCTCACAGTGAACACTGAAGCTTTCTTT. V and J are TRBV7-3 and TRBJ1-1; no firm D call. Germline CDR1 is SGHTA and CDR2 is FQGTGA. This CDR3 contains 13 residues. V was trimmed by 5 bases and J by 0 bases, leaving 7 bases between them.

The rearrangement links TRBV6-2 or TRBV6-3 to TRBJ2-7; D gene ambiguous. The CDR3 is made up of 15 amino acids. V was shortened by 6 bases and J by 9 bases, with 24 bases between the two germline ends. Germline loops: CDR1 MNHEY, CDR2 SVGEGT. As DNA, the CDR3 is TGTGCCAGCAGCCTTGGCGGCACCCCGATCAGCGTGCAGTACTTC. Protein: CASSLGGTPISVQYF.

The rearrangement joins TRBV20-1 to TRBJ2-1, with D hard to call. V was trimmed by 6 bases and J by 7 bases, leaving 10 bases between them. The germline V gene has CDR1 DFQATT and CDR2 SNEGSKA (reference sequence). This CDR3 spans 11 amino acids. CDR3 region: CSATPRNEQFF. CDR3 sequence (DNA): TGCAGTGCCACTCCCCGTAATGAGCAGTTCTTC.

The rearrangement links TRBV30 to TRBJ1-3; 7 nucleotides match TRBD1. CDR1 is GTSNPN and CDR2 is SVGIG in the germline V gene (reference sequence). The ends lost 0 bases at V and 2 bases at J; junction bases unmatched: 7. CDR3 length: 16 amino acids. The CDR3 protein is CAWSVPRGFPGNTIYF. The CDR3 DNA sequence: TGTGCCTGGAGTGTTCCCAGGGGGTTCCCTGGAAACACCATATATTTT. Full variable domain (rest looked up from reference TRBV30 and TRBJ1-3): SQTIHQWPATLVQPVGSPLSLECTVEGTSNPNLYWYRQAAGRGLQLLFYSVGIGQISSEVPQNLSASRPQDRQFILSSKKLLLSDSGFYLCAWSVPRGFPGNTIYFGEGSWLTVV.

The table lists this clone with a count of one. V usage is TRBV28 and J usage is TRBJ1-6; D call uncertain. Germline-derived CDR1 and CDR2 are MDHEN and SYDVKM. The CDR3 has 14 residues. Deletions cut 8 bases from V and 9 bases from J, with 17 bases between. The CDR3 sequence is CASVKADGSSPLHF. CDR3 bases: TGTGCCAGCGTTAAGGCCGATGGGAGTTCACCCCTCCACTTT.

This sequence joins TRBV20-1 and TRBJ2-1, with TRBD2 matching 9 bases. Germline lookup yields CDR1 DFQATT and CDR2 SNEGSKA (reference sequence). V dropped 3 bases and J dropped 7; count of bases not matched to a gene: 4. CDR3 length: 13 residues. CDR3 sequence reads: CSASGLARNEQFF. CDR3 DNA: TGCAGTGCTAGTGGACTAGCGCGGAATGAGCAGTTCTTC.

The rearrangement uses TRBV24-1 and TRBJ2-2; 9 bases are shared with TRBD1. The CDR3 sequence is 18 residues long. Trimming took 3 bases from V and 4 from J; bases not matched to a gene: 11. Germline-derived CDR1 and CDR2 are KGHDR and SFDVKD. The CDR3 region is CATSDTEYGTGPTGELFF. The DNA of the CDR3 is TGTGCCACCAGTGATACGGAATATGGGACAGGGCCCACCGGGGAGCTGTTTTTT.

The rearrangement links TRBV7-2 to TRBJ2-5; 7 bases line up with TRBD1. CDR3 size: 15 residues. Germline values: CDR1 SGHTA, CDR2 FQGNSA. V lost 7 bases and J lost 1; bases outside the gene matches: 9. The CDR3 region has the DNA TGTGCCAGCATCGCAGGGGGAGCAGTCCAAGAGACCCAGTACTTC. Translated: CASIAGGAVQETQYF.

V gene TRBV5-1 combines with J gene TRBJ2-1; maybe TRBD2 (6 bases). Germline-derived CDR1 and CDR2 are SGHRS and YFSETQ. Between the trimmed V and J ends, which lost 0 bases and 1 base, there was a span of 14 bases. The length of the CDR3 is 17 residues. CDR3 in DNA: TGCGCCAGCAGCTTGGCCATCCTAGCGAAGTCCTACAATGAGCAGTTCTTC. Translated: CASSLAILAKSYNEQFF.

The genes are TRBV6-5 and TRBJ1-6; 10 nucleotides align to TRBD1. Germline trimming cut 6 bases from V and 10 bases from J; bases unmatched to any gene: 9. This CDR3 has 15 amino acids. Germline V gene data show CDR1 as MNHEY and CDR2 as SVGAGI. CDR3 sequence (DNA): TGTGCCAGCAGAACCGGGACAGGGGTAGGCTCACCCCTCCACTTT. It yields the protein CASRTGTGVGSPLHF.

V is TRBV11-2 and J is TRBJ2-1; D possibly corresponds to TRBD2 (5 bases). The germline V gene has CDR1 SGHAT and CDR2 FQNNGV. V dropped 3 bases and J dropped 3 bases, with 15 bases sitting between them. The CDR3 sequence is 16 residues long. The CDR3 region has the DNA TGTGCCAGCAGCTTTGGGGATTTTGGGAGCTACAATGAGCAGTTCTTC. It encodes CASSFGDFGSYNEQFF. Drawing the rest from reference TRBV11-2 and TRBJ2-1, the complete variable domain is EAGVAQSPRYKIIEKRQSVAFWCNPISGHATLYWYQQILGQGPKLLIQFQNNGVVDDSQLPKDRFSAERLKGVDSTLKIQPAKLEDSAVYLCASSFGDFGSYNEQFFGPGTRLTVL.

The rearrangement uses TRBV15 and TRBJ2-3; 9 bases line up with TRBD2. CDR1 LNHNV and CDR2 YYDKDF come from the germline V gene (reference sequence). The CDR3 spans 16 residues. Unmatched junction bases numbered 4, after V lost 1 base and J lost 2 bases. Here the CDR3 reads CATSRVAGGPTDTQYF. CDR3 nucleotides: TGTGCCACCAGCAGAGTTGCGGGAGGGCCCACAGATACGCAGTATTTT.

The chain has TRBV27 and TRBJ1-5, with D possibly matching TRBD1 (5 bases). Trimming removed 4 bases at V and 4 bases at J, with 14 bases between. In germline, CDR1 is MNHEY, CDR2 SMNVEV (reference sequence). This CDR3 contains 15 residues. The CDR3 nucleotides are TGTGCCAGCAGTTCTGCAGGGCGAAGAAATCAGCCCCAGCATTTT. Amino acids: CASSSAGRRNQPQHF.

The count of this clone is one. As DNA, the CDR3 is TGTGCCAGCAGTGATACAGGGGCCTACAACTATGGCTACACCTTC. Protein sequence: CASSDTGAYNYGYTF. The V gene is TRBV28, the J gene TRBJ1-2, with 7 positions matching TRBD1. CDR1 and CDR2 from the germline V gene are MDHEN and SYDVKM. The trim removed 5 bases at V and 2 bases at J, leaving 8 bases unmatched. This CDR3 has 15 amino acids.

The rearrangement links TRBV6-5 to TRBJ1-1; D is ambiguous. This CDR3 is built from 13 residues. V lost 8 bases, J lost 1 base, and 11 bases lay in between. Germline CDR1 MNHEY, CDR2 SVGAGI. The CDR3 reads CASVGSGNTEAFF. The DNA of the CDR3 is TGTGCCAGCGTCGGGAGCGGGAACACTGAAGCTTTCTTT.

CDR3 sequence reads: CASSGERAGGEKVMNTEAFF. As DNA, the CDR3 is TGTGCCAGCAGCGGGGAAAGGGCAGGGGGCGAGAAGGTAATGAACACTGAAGCTTTCTTT. The V call is TRBV21-1, the J call TRBJ1-1; the D call of TRBD1 is as the table states it, not checked on the DNA. TRBV21-1 corresponds to a pseudogene. The CDR3 runs 20 residues.

This rearrangement joins TRBV19 to TRBJ2-5; the D gene is possibly TRBD1 (5 bases). This CDR3 has 15 residues. Germline V gene data show CDR1 as LNHDA and CDR2 as SQIVND (reference sequence). Trimming took off 3 bases at V and 1 base at J, with 12 bases between the two ends. CDR3 DNA: TGTGCCAGTAGTATTGGGAAGGGGTCCCAAGAGACCCAGTACTTC. Encoded protein: CASSIGKGSQETQYF.

The chain joins TRBV7-9 to TRBJ1-2; D gene uncertain. The CDR3 covers 12 residues. Germline CDR1 reads SEHNR; CDR2 reads FQNEAQ (reference sequence). V dropped 10 bases and J dropped 1 base, with 10 bases sitting between them. The CDR3 here is CATRQINYGYTF. The DNA of the CDR3 is TGTGCCACCCGACAAATTAACTATGGCTACACCTTC.

The chain recombines TRBV7-2 with TRBJ2-1; TRBD2 agrees at 12 bases. V shed 7 bases, J shed 9 bases, and the junction held 16 bases outside the gene matches. The CDR3 runs 17 residues. Germline V gene lookup returns CDR1 SGHTA and CDR2 FQGNSA. The CDR3 DNA reads TGTGCCAGCACTCACGGACTAGCGGGGACACTTTCCGGTGAGCAGTTCTTC. Protein sequence: CASTHGLAGTLSGEQFF.

The chain combines TRBV9 with TRBJ2-7; 9 bases align to TRBD2. The germline V gene encodes CDR1 SGDLS and CDR2 YYNGEE. With 0 bases clipped from V and 2 bases from J, the junction kept 3 bases outside the gene matches. The CDR3 has 15 residues. CDR3 bases: TGTGCCAGCAGCGTAGAAAGCGGGGGGCCCTACGAGCAGTACTTC. This codes for CASSVESGGPYEQYF.

V gene TRBV3-1 (or the pseudogene TRBV3-2) combines with J gene TRBJ2-5; a possible D gene is TRBD1 (6 bases). Between the trimmed V and J ends, which lost 4 bases and 5 bases, there was a span of 17 bases. Germline V lookup: CDR1 LGHDT, CDR2 YNNKEL (reference sequence). This CDR3 contains 15 residues. CDR3: CASSLYRAPGETQYF. In DNA, the CDR3 is TGTGCCAGCAGCCTCTACAGGGCCCCTGGGGAGACCCAGTACTTC.

The chain links TRBV28 to TRBJ2-2, with 8 bases aligning to TRBD2. This CDR3 contains 15 residues. The junction had 8 bases not matched to a gene; V was cut back by 6 bases and J by 5 bases. Germline-derived CDR1 and CDR2 are MDHEN and SYDVKM. The CDR3 region has the DNA TGTGCCAGCAGCCCACTAGCGGTGCGGACCGGGGAGCTGTTTTTT. Its translation: CASSPLAVRTGELFF.

The chain couples TRBV18 to TRBJ2-7; 8 positions agree with TRBD1. V shed 4 bases, J shed 3 bases, and the junction held 5 bases outside the gene matches. Germline assignment: CDR1 KGHSH and CDR2 LQKENI. This CDR3 is 14 amino acids long. Here the CDR3 reads CASSRETGDYEQYF. CDR3 DNA: TGTGCCAGCTCACGGGAGACAGGGGACTACGAGCAGTACTTC.

This rearrangement joins TRBV2 to TRBJ1-4; TRBD1 matches 7 bases. Germline V lookup: CDR1 SNHLY, CDR2 FYNNEI. CDR3 size: 16 residues. Trimming at V came to 0 bases and at J to 7 bases, leaving 8 bases not matched to a gene. This chain's CDR3 is CASSEAGGHGSEKLFF. CDR3 DNA sequence: TGTGCCAGCAGTGAAGCAGGGGGCCATGGCAGTGAAAAACTGTTTTTT.

J is TRBJ1-5 and V is TRBV4-1; 7 bases fit TRBD1. The J segment lost 4 bases and the V segment lost 2 bases, leaving 8 bases of the junction unmatched. This CDR3 region has 16 residues. Germline values: CDR1 MGHRA, CDR2 YSYEKL. CDR3 residues: CASSQQQGPANQPQHF. CDR3 coding DNA: TGCGCCAGCAGCCAACAACAGGGGCCTGCTAATCAGCCCCAGCATTTT.

This clone is a singleton in its sample. The V gene is TRBV15, the J gene TRBJ1-5; D unclear. The CDR3 runs to 12 residues. CDR1 and CDR2 (germline): LNHNV, YYDKDF (reference sequence). Trimming took 1 base from V and 7 from J, leaving 5 bases between them. CDR3 sequence reads: CATSRGEQPQHF. The CDR3, as DNA: TGTGCCACCAGCAGAGGCGAGCAGCCCCAGCATTTT. The full variable domain, rest sourced from reference TRBV15 and TRBJ1-5, is DAMVIQNPRYQVTQFGKPVTLSCSQTLNHNVMYWYQQKSSQAPKLLFHYYDKDFNNEADTPDNFQSRRPNTSFCFLDIRSPGLGDTAMYLCATSRGEQPQHFGDGTRLSIL.

V is TRBV10-3 and J is TRBJ2-3; D unclear. The V gene's germline CDR1 is ENHRY and CDR2 SYGVKD. V lost 2 bases and J lost 2, with 14 bases in between. This CDR3 contains 16 residues. The CDR3 loop reads CAISEGSGLDTDTQYF. The CDR3 bases are TGTGCCATCAGTGAGGGTTCGGGTTTGGACACAGATACGCAGTATTTT.